The 13 T cell receptor beta chains in this list originate from one sample, sequenced in a study of PD-L1 blockade in urothelial cancer (dated by TCRdb to 2016 to 2017). Receptor libraries were prepared by the immunoSEQ multiplex PCR assay. TCRdb provides this immuneACCESS table in a form limited to in-frame rearrangements. Some clones are lacking; in checked studies, under half of them reflect an unresolved V gene, and why the rest are absent is not known. In this sample the table shows fewer than 50,000 clones, approximately 79% of which occur a single time. The leading ten clones occupy 3% to 4% of the sample. The sample's time point label, in plain terms: pretreatment peripheral blood. The specimen was PBMCs, collected around atezolizumab (anti-PD-L1) treatment. These receptor sequences come from a man between 65 and 79 years old with urothelial cancer.

CDR3 in DNA: TGTGCCAGCAGCCTAACAGGGCCGACCCAGTACTTC. It codes for CASSLTGPTQYF. This chain links TRBV14 with TRBJ2-5, with a weak D call TRBD1 (6 bases). This CDR3 contains 12 residues. The ends were cut back, 4 bases at V and 7 bases at J, with 10 bases in the middle. Germline V CDR1 and CDR2: SGHDN, FVKESK. The full variable domain, with the rest looked up from reference TRBV14 and TRBJ2-5, is EAGVTQFPSHSVIEKGQTVTLRCDPISGHDNLYWYRRVMGKEIKFLLHFVKESKQDESGMPNNRFLAERTGGTYSTLKVQPAELEDSGVYFCASSLTGPTQYFGPGTRLLVL.

The chain links TRBV2 to TRBJ1-1; possible D gene TRBD1, 5 bases. Trimming left V 4 bases short and J 5 bases short, with 14 bases between. The CDR3 is 14 amino acids. In germline, CDR1 is SNHLY, CDR2 FYNNEI. CDR3 sequence (DNA): TGTGCCAGCAGTGGATCAGGGTTGGGAACTGAAGCTTTCTTT. It specifies CASSGSGLGTEAFF.

The rearrangement uses TRBV9 and TRBJ1-6, with TRBD1 as a possible D gene (6 bases). V shed 0 bases and J shed 6 bases, with 10 bases lying between them. Germline V gives CDR1 SGDLS, CDR2 YYNGEE. This CDR3 comprises 15 residues. The CDR3 is CASSVGGHLNSPLHF. The CDR3 DNA sequence: TGTGCCAGCAGCGTAGGGGGACACCTTAATTCACCCCTCCACTTT. Complete variable domain (other parts from reference TRBV9 and TRBJ1-6): DSGVTQTPKHLITATGQRVTLRCSPRSGDLSVYWYQQSLDQGLQFLIQYYNGEERAKGNILERFSAQQFPDLHSELNLSSLELGDSALYFCASSVGGHLNSPLHFGNGTRLTVT.

This chain joins TRBV5-1 and TRBJ2-5; weak D call: TRBD1 (6 bases). Per the germline V gene, CDR1 is SGHRS and CDR2 is YFSETQ. CDR3 length: 14 residues. Trimming removed 0 bases at V and 4 bases at J, with 10 bases between. The CDR3: CASSLGQARETQYF. The CDR3 bases are TGCGCCAGCAGCTTGGGACAGGCGAGAGAGACCCAGTACTTC.

The V gene is TRBV5-4, the J gene TRBJ1-2; maybe TRBD1 (6 bases). V gave up 4 bases and J gave up 4 bases, with 14 bases separating them. The CDR3 sequence is 14 residues long. Germline V gene sequence: CDR1 SGHNT, CDR2 YYREEE (reference sequence). In nucleotides, the CDR3 is TGTGCCAGCAGCGTACCAGGGGCGGGCTATGGCTACACCTTC. This encodes CASSVPGAGYGYTF.

The chain links TRBV4-1 to TRBJ2-5; D perhaps matches TRBD1 (5 bases). CDR1 is MGHRA, CDR2 YSYEKL, per germline. CDR3 length: 13 amino acids. The V end was cut by 2 bases, the J end by 4 bases, with 8 bases between. CDR3 in amino acids: CASSQWQGETQYF. CDR3 in DNA: TGCGCCAGCAGCCAATGGCAGGGAGAGACCCAGTACTTC.

The table lists this clone with a count of one. The chain carries TRBV28 and TRBJ1-1, with a possible D match to TRBD1 (5 bases). This CDR3 contains 15 residues. Germline assignment: CDR1 MDHEN and CDR2 SYDVKM. Trimming cost V 6 bases and J 0 bases, with 14 bases left between them. The CDR3, as DNA: TGTGCCAGCAGGGAAATCCAGGGCATGAACACTGAAGCTTTCTTT. It translates to CASREIQGMNTEAFF.

This chain uses TRBV7-9 with TRBJ2-7, with 11 bases identical to TRBD2. The CDR3 totals 17 residues. The V gene's germline CDR1 is SEHNR and CDR2 FQNEAQ (reference sequence). V lost 3 bases and J lost 4; bases outside the gene matches: 11. The CDR3 DNA is TGTGCCAGCAGCTTTCCTATAGCGGGAGGGCCGCGGTACGAGCAGTACTTC. The encoded protein is CASSFPIAGGPRYEQYF. Based on the CDR3 plus reference TRBV7-9 and TRBJ2-7, the full variable domain is DTGVSQNPRHKITKRGQNVTFRCDPISEHNRLYWYRQTLGQGPEFLTYFQNEAQLEKSRLLSDRFSAERPKGSFSTLEIQRTEQGDSAMYLCASSFPIAGGPRYEQYFGPGTRLTVT.

This chain links TRBV7-2 with TRBJ2-7; possible D gene TRBD1, 5 bases. V was pared by 5 bases and J by 6 bases, with 20 bases between. CDR3 length equals 15 residues. Germline assignment: CDR1 SGHTA and CDR2 FQGNSA. The CDR3 region is CASSPIANSQGEQYF. CDR3 nucleotides: TGTGCCAGCAGCCCCATCGCGAATAGCCAGGGCGAGCAGTACTTC.

The chain recombines TRBV5-1 with TRBJ2-5; a weak D match, TRBD1 (6 bases). Germline CDR1 SGHRS, CDR2 YFSETQ. V lost 4 bases to trimming and J lost 4 bases, with 11 bases between them. The CDR3 has 13 residues. The CDR3 bases are TGCGCCAGCAGCCCGGGACAACGAGAGACCCAGTACTTC. Encoded protein: CASSPGQRETQYF.

This chain links TRBV9 with TRBJ2-1, with 9 bases aligning to TRBD2. Germline CDR1 reads SGDLS; CDR2 reads YYNGEE. V was pared by 0 bases and J by 8 bases, with 6 bases of the junction left unmatched. The CDR3 runs to 15 residues. In DNA, the CDR3 is TGTGCCAGCAGCGTAGAGCATAGGACTAGCGATGAGCAGTTCTTC. This gives the protein CASSVEHRTSDEQFF. Variable domain in full (rest from reference TRBV9 and TRBJ2-1): DSGVTQTPKHLITATGQRVTLRCSPRSGDLSVYWYQQSLDQGLQFLIQYYNGEERAKGNILERFSAQQFPDLHSELNLSSLELGDSALYFCASSVEHRTSDEQFFGPGTRLTVL.

Many counts were recorded for this clone. The DNA of the CDR3 is TGTGCCAGCAGCCCTAGTACCAATCAGCCCCAGCATTTT. Translated, it gives CASSPSTNQPQHF. This chain links TRBV7-2 with TRBJ1-5, with D hard to call. Germline assignment: CDR1 SGHTA and CDR2 FQGNSA. The CDR3 is made up of 13 amino acids. V was trimmed by 5 bases and J by 3 bases, leaving 8 bases between them.

The gene calls are TRBV29-1 and TRBJ1-5; 8 bases map to TRBD1. J lost 5 bases, V lost 6 bases, and 6 bases had no gene match. Per the germline V gene, CDR1 is SQVTM and CDR2 is ANQGSEA. This CDR3 spans 13 amino acids. CDR3 nucleotide sequence: TGCAGCGTCGCAGGGGGCAGGGATCAGCCCCAGCATTTT. Its translation is CSVAGGRDQPQHF.